This TCR beta chain was profiled in a study of tumor-infiltrating lymphocytes in primary liver carcinoma. For this clonotype: Given a much more abundant clone one base away, this may be a read error.

Making TCR beta cDNA involved around 540 ng total RNA and a constant-region primer. Three nested multiplex PCR rounds, a slightly modified ARM-PCR method, built the TCR beta libraries. TRBV1-TRBV30 forward and Cbeta reverse primers drove the first two approximately 10-cycle rounds. TCRdb re-derived calls from the multiplex PCR reads in MiXCR, one entry per CDR3 protein. The sample contains hundreds of thousands of distinct CDR3 sequences, 45% to 70% of which appear only once. Blood RNA originated from unsorted whole blood, with germline DNA additionally extracted. This CDR3 comprises 15 residues. Germline loops: CDR1 MGHRA, CDR2 YSYEKL. Deletions cut 8 bases from V and 1 base from J, with 17 bases between.

The V gene is TRBV4-1, the J gene TRBJ1-1, with a tentative D call TRBD1 (5 bases). The sequence came from a woman aged 25-40 years with primary liver carcinoma and hepatitis B virus infection. Sequencing input: peripheral blood. The CDR3 spells CASGHDRTANTEAFF. CDR3 in DNA: TGCGCCAGCGGTCACGACAGAACAGCGAACACTGAAGCTTTCTTT.